The next 18 T cell receptor beta chains were all read from a single sample in a study of metastatic and nonmetastatic thyroid tumors. TCRdb reanalyzed the PCR reads via MiXCR. The repertoire holds 20,000 to 30,000 clones, with approximately 12% as singletons. No treatment had been given to any patient before thyroid surgery. Material: blood. The receptors stem from a female donor with papillary thyroid cancer or a benign thyroid nodule (not recorded which). Some clones in this sample may be carry-over from other donors' samples.

This clone was seen ten or more times. The chain combines TRBV28 with TRBJ2-7, with D unclear. V was clipped by 8 bases and J by 3 bases, with 23 bases between them. This CDR3 has 16 amino acids. Per the germline V gene, CDR1 is MDHEN and CDR2 is SYDVKM. CDR3 sequence reads: CASPPRQWRGYYEQYF. Written as DNA, the CDR3 is TGTGCCAGCCCCCCCCGCCAGTGGCGAGGTTACTACGAGCAGTACTTC.

This clone has more than one count but fewer than ten. The junction departs from germline at one end; a sequencing error may be responsible. The chain recombines TRBV6-1 with TRBJ2-6, with D perhaps TRBD1 (6 bases). This CDR3 is 16 amino acids long. In germline, CDR1 is MNHNS, CDR2 SASEGT. Here the CDR3 DNA reads TGTGCCAGCAGTTCTAGTAAGGGCGTGGGGGCCAACGTCATGACTTTC. Translation gives CASSSSKGVGANVMTF.

This clone was counted many times. The chain recombines TRBV9 with TRBJ2-1; D may be TRBD2 (6 bases). The CDR3 extends over 13 amino acids. Germline CDR1 reads SGDLS; CDR2 reads YYNGEE. Trimming removed 1 base from V and 5 bases from J, with 7 bases in between. CDR3 sequence reads: CASSVLADNEQFF. The CDR3 nucleotides read TGTGCCAGCAGCGTATTAGCGGACAATGAGCAGTTCTTC. Filled out from reference TRBV9 and TRBJ2-1, the complete variable domain reads DSGVTQTPKHLITATGQRVTLRCSPRSGDLSVYWYQQSLDQGLQFLIQYYNGEERAKGNILERFSAQQFPDLHSELNLSSLELGDSALYFCASSVLADNEQFFGPGTRLTVL.

This clone was counted ten times or more. The chain has TRBV5-1 and TRBJ2-1, with 9 bases fitting TRBD2. With 7 bases clipped from V and 5 bases from J, the junction kept 4 bases outside the gene matches. The CDR3 totals 13 residues. The germline V gene encodes CDR1 SGHRS and CDR2 YFSETQ. CDR3 nucleotides: TGCGCCAGCGGCCTAGCGGGGAACAATGAGCAGTTCTTC. Its protein product is CASGLAGNNEQFF.

This clone was found many times. The chain recombines TRBV4-1 with TRBJ1-4; 8 bases align to TRBD1. CDR3 length: 18 residues. In germline, CDR1 is MGHRA, CDR2 YSYEKL. Germline trimming cut 0 bases from V and 7 bases from J; bases unmatched to any gene: 13. DNA of the CDR3: TGCGCCAGCAGCCAAGAAAGGGGGCTCGGGACAGGTCCTGAAAAACTGTTTTTT. Translating gives CASSQERGLGTGPEKLFF.

At least ten counts were recorded for this clone. The CDR3 nucleotides are TGCGCCAGCAGTGAGACAGCTCCGAACACTGAAGCTTTCTTT. Its protein product is CASSETAPNTEAFF. The rearrangement joins TRBV10-2 to TRBJ1-1; D gene ambiguous. V shed 2 bases and J shed 1 base, with 8 bases lying between them. CDR3 length: 14 amino acids. CDR1 and CDR2 (germline): WSHSY, SAAADI.

This clone was seen at least ten times. The V call is TRBV30, the J call TRBJ2-7, with a weak D call TRBD1 (6 bases). V was trimmed by 4 bases and J by 6 bases, leaving 10 bases between them. This CDR3 is built from 11 residues. Germline V CDR1 and CDR2: GTSNPN, SVGIG (reference sequence). CDR3 sequence reads: CAWNRAAEQYF. As DNA, the CDR3 is TGTGCCTGGAACAGGGCGGCCGAGCAGTACTTC.

This clone was detected many times. The chain joins TRBV5-5 to TRBJ2-3, with 7 bases lining up with TRBD2. Per the germline V gene, CDR1 is SGHKS and CDR2 is YYEKEE (reference sequence). The CDR3 extends over 11 amino acids. V lost 4 bases and J lost 11; bases outside the gene matches: 4. The CDR3 DNA follows: TGTGCCAGCAGCCAGACTAGCTTGCAGTATTTT. It translates to CASSQTSLQYF.

This clone was recorded many times. Here the CDR3 reads CARHLTAYGYTF. As DNA, the CDR3 is TGTGCCAGGCATCTCACGGCTTATGGCTACACCTTC. The chain is built from TRBV27 and TRBJ1-2; D unclear. CDR3 length: 12 amino acids. Trimming took off 9 bases at V and 5 bases at J, with 13 bases between the two ends. The germline gives CDR1 MNHEY, CDR2 SMNVEV (reference sequence).

As concerns this clone: Since no conserved phenylalanine or tryptophan closes the CDR3, a read error is the likely cause. The CDR3 sequence: CATSTERQGPYEQYL. The CDR3 DNA sequence: TGTGCCACCAGCACGGAACGACAGGGACCCTACGAGCAGTACCTC. The chain is built from TRBV15 and TRBJ2-7; TRBD1 aligns across 7 bases. Germline trimming cut 4 bases from V and 2 bases from J; bases unmatched to any gene: 8. CDR3 length: 15 residues. Germline V gives CDR1 LNHNV, CDR2 YYDKDF (reference sequence).

The table lists this clone with many counts. The chain couples TRBV30 to TRBJ1-2, with TRBD1 as a possible D gene (5 bases). V lost 3 bases and J lost 9, with 26 bases in between. Germline lookup yields CDR1 GTSNPN and CDR2 SVGIG (reference sequence). The CDR3 extends over 16 amino acids. The CDR3 nucleotides read TGTGCCTGGAGCGTCGTAAGGAGGGGAAAAAATAAGAGCTACACCTTC. It translates to CAWSVVRRGKNKSYTF.

This clone was found a few times. V usage is TRBV6-1 and J usage is TRBJ2-2; 8 bases are a match to TRBD2. The V gene end was trimmed by 5 bases and the J gene end by 10 bases; junction bases not matched to a gene: 9. Germline V gives CDR1 MNHNS, CDR2 SASEGT. The CDR3 consists of 14 residues. CDR3 nucleotides: TGTGCCAGCAGTCTCGGGAGGGCCGCCGCGGAGCTGTTTTTT. It encodes CASSLGRAAAELFF.

This clone was recorded many times. V usage is TRBV7-8 and J usage is TRBJ1-3, with D unresolved. Germline V gives CDR1 SGHVS, CDR2 FQNEAQ. Trimming removed 5 bases at V and 0 bases at J, with 8 bases between. There are 14 residues in the CDR3. The CDR3 bases are TGTGCCAGCAGCGGATTCGACTCTGGAAACACCATATATTTT. Its protein product is CASSGFDSGNTIYF.

The table lists this clone with many counts. The V call is TRBV20-1, the J call TRBJ2-1; D ambiguous. This CDR3 comprises 14 residues. Germline V lookup: CDR1 DFQATT, CDR2 SNEGSKA (reference sequence). Trimming stripped 2 bases from V and 4 bases from J, with 12 bases between. In DNA, the CDR3 is TGCAGTGCTAGATTACCCGGTATTTACAATGAGCAGTTCTTC. Its translation is CSARLPGIYNEQFF.

This clone came up many times. The V and J genes are TRBV12-3 or TRBV12-4 and TRBJ2-3; 10 bases map to TRBD2. V dropped 2 bases and J dropped 6; count of bases not matched to a gene: 5. The CDR3 totals 15 residues. The DNA for the CDR3 is TGTGCCAGCAGTTTATCCCTAGCGGGAGTGGATACGCAGTATTTT. Protein: CASSLSLAGVDTQYF.

This clone was recorded at least ten times. The chain employs TRBV12-3 or TRBV12-4 and TRBJ2-1, with D tentatively TRBD2 (6 bases). V lost 7 bases to trimming and J lost 10 bases, with 11 bases between them. CDR3 length: 11 amino acids. This CDR3 reads CASKHGGEQFF. The CDR3 DNA is TGTGCCAGCAAACATGGGGGGGAGCAGTTCTTC.

This clone was observed at least ten times. The rearrangement joins TRBV4-2 to TRBJ2-6; no reliable D call. The CDR3 spans 16 residues. The V end was cut by 0 bases, the J end by 0 bases, with 6 bases between. The germline gives CDR1 LGHNA, CDR2 YNFKEQ. For the CDR3, the DNA is TGTGCCAGCAGCCAAGATGGGGACTCTGGGGCCAACGTCCTGACTTTC. Translation gives CASSQDGDSGANVLTF.

The V call is TRBV11-2, the J call TRBJ2-7; 9 bases are a match to TRBD1. This CDR3 has 16 residues. Germline V gene data show CDR1 as SGHAT and CDR2 as FQNNGV. V trimming: 3 bases; J trimming: 2 bases; junction bases outside the gene matches: 8. The CDR3 nucleotides read TGTGCCAGCAGCTTTTCCGTGGGACAGGGAGCCTACGAGCAGTACTTC. Protein: CASSFSVGQGAYEQYF.